The 31 T cell receptor beta chains below come from one sample, sequenced in a study of T cell repertoires in cytomegalovirus infection. Each CDR3 protein is one row after TCRdb ran MiXCR on the reads. The repertoire holds 500,000 or so distinct CDR3 sequences, with approximately 15% as singletons. Sequencing used CD8+ T cells from PBMCs. The receptors were sampled from a human donor in good health (CMV status not recorded). Some clones in this sample may be carry-over from other donors' samples.

This clonotype has a count of ten or more. The rearrangement links TRBV7-9 to TRBJ2-1; no definite D call. The V gene's germline CDR1 is SEHNR and CDR2 FQNEAQ (reference sequence). This CDR3 comprises 15 residues. Trimming shortened V by 1 base and J by 2 bases, and 9 bases separated the two germline ends. The CDR3 here is CASSLGTYPYNEQFF. The CDR3 bases are TGTGCCAGCAGCTTAGGGACCTACCCCTACAATGAGCAGTTCTTC.

This chain joins TRBV2 and TRBJ2-3; the match to TRBD1 covers 9 bases. Germline V gives CDR1 SNHLY, CDR2 FYNNEI. The CDR3 is 15 amino acids. V lost 3 bases and J lost 4; bases outside the gene matches: 5. The CDR3 here is CASSEDRGPPDTQYF. In DNA form, the CDR3 reads TGTGCCAGCAGTGAGGACAGGGGTCCCCCAGATACGCAGTATTTT.

This clonotype has at least ten counts. V and J are TRBV7-6 and TRBJ2-3; no reliable D call. Germline V gives CDR1 SGHVS, CDR2 FNYEAQ. The CDR3 spans 13 residues. V was pared by 4 bases and J by 1 base, with 6 bases between. Written as DNA, the CDR3 is TGTGCCAGCAGCTCTCTTCGCACAGATACGCAGTATTTT. This gives the protein CASSSLRTDTQYF.

A few counts support this clonotype. The rearrangement links TRBV5-1 to TRBJ2-1; D is unresolved. Germline lookup yields CDR1 SGHRS and CDR2 YFSETQ. Trimming stripped 3 bases from V and 7 bases from J, with 8 bases between. The CDR3 spans 12 residues. CDR3 loop: CASSYSKNEQFF. The CDR3 nucleotides read TGCGCCAGCAGCTACTCGAAAAATGAGCAGTTCTTC.

This chain links TRBV28 with TRBJ1-5; 9 positions match TRBD1. The junction had 8 bases not matched to a gene; V was cut back by 3 bases and J by 2 bases. The CDR3 consists of 17 residues. CDR1 and CDR2 from the germline V gene are MDHEN and SYDVKM. CDR3 DNA: TGTGCCAGCAGTTTGCTACAGGGGGCGCGGGGCAATCAGCCCCAGCATTTT. Translated, it gives CASSLLQGARGNQPQHF.

Many counts were recorded for this clonotype. The chain uses TRBV11-2 and TRBJ2-5; D might be TRBD2 (7 bases). The CDR3 extends over 14 amino acids. Trimming left V 5 bases short and J 4 bases short, with 14 bases between. Per the germline V gene, CDR1 is SGHAT and CDR2 is FQNNGV. CDR3 in amino acids: CASSLTRGAETQYF. CDR3 nucleotides: TGTGCCAGCAGCCTCACTCGGGGGGCAGAGACCCAGTACTTC. Supplemented by reference TRBV11-2 and TRBJ2-5, the full variable domain reads EAGVAQSPRYKIIEKRQSVAFWCNPISGHATLYWYQQILGQGPKLLIQFQNNGVVDDSQLPKDRFSAERLKGVDSTLKIQPAKLEDSAVYLCASSLTRGAETQYFGPGTRLLVL.

This clonotype was found many times. The V gene is TRBV19, the J gene TRBJ2-7; D possibly corresponds to TRBD2 (5 bases). In germline, CDR1 is LNHDA, CDR2 SQIVND (reference sequence). The CDR3 is made up of 16 amino acids. V was clipped by 2 bases and J by 3 bases, with 17 bases between them. The CDR3 DNA is TGTGCCAGTAGTATAAATTCTGGACTCGAGGACTACGAGCAGTACTTC. Translating gives CASSINSGLEDYEQYF.

This clonotype was picked up many times. In DNA, the CDR3 is TGTGCCAGCAGTGCGGGGGGAACGGCAGATACGCAGTATTTT. This translates into CASSAGGTADTQYF. V and J are TRBV6-1 and TRBJ2-3, with 7 bases lining up with TRBD2. Unmatched junction bases numbered 5, after V lost 4 bases and J lost 4 bases. Germline lookup yields CDR1 MNHNS and CDR2 SASEGT. CDR3 length equals 14 residues.

This clonotype was recorded at least ten times. The rearrangement joins TRBV6-1 to TRBJ1-2, with D perhaps TRBD1 (5 bases). CDR1 is MNHNS, CDR2 SASEGT, per germline. This CDR3 region has 13 residues. The V end lost 8 bases, the J end lost 6 bases, and 16 bases lay between the germline ends. The CDR3 nucleotides are TGTGCCAGCCTGGGGCCCGGGGTCCATGGCTACACCTTC. Amino acid sequence: CASLGPGVHGYTF.

This clonotype appeared many times. The chain couples TRBV6-5 to TRBJ2-2, with D hard to call. Germline CDR1 reads MNHEY; CDR2 reads SVGAGI. The V and J ends lost 0 bases and 4 bases respectively, with 6 bases between them. CDR3 length: 14 amino acids. This CDR3 is CASSYSRTTGELFF. CDR3 in DNA: TGTGCCAGCAGTTACTCCAGGACCACCGGGGAGCTGTTTTTT.

The rearrangement links TRBV19 to TRBJ2-1; 8 positions agree with TRBD2. Germline loops: CDR1 LNHDA, CDR2 SQIVND (reference sequence). V trimming: 6 bases; J trimming: 6 bases; junction bases outside the gene matches: 1. The CDR3 consists of 12 residues. The CDR3 coding sequence is TGTGCCAGTAGCGGGAGGGCCAATGAGCAGTTCTTC. It translates to CASSGRANEQFF.

This clonotype was picked up a small number of times. The genes are TRBV4-2 and TRBJ2-3; D call uncertain. From germline, CDR1 is LGHNA and CDR2 YNFKEQ. The CDR3 loop spans 14 amino acids. Deletions cut 2 bases from V and 4 bases from J, with 10 bases between. This chain's CDR3 is CASSQSELSDTQYF. In DNA, the CDR3 is TGTGCCAGCAGCCAAAGCGAGCTGTCAGATACGCAGTATTTT.

The V and J genes are TRBV24-1 and TRBJ2-2, with a tentative D call TRBD2 (5 bases). The CDR3 covers 16 residues. CDR1 is KGHDR, CDR2 SFDVKD, per germline. The germline V and J ends were trimmed by 4 bases and 3 bases, with 14 bases remaining between them. CDR3: CATSDPRSRDTGELFF. The CDR3 DNA reads as TGTGCCACCAGTGACCCCCGGTCGCGGGACACCGGGGAGCTGTTTTTT.

The chain carries TRBV20-1 and TRBJ2-1, with D maybe TRBD2 (5 bases). V was clipped by 6 bases and J by 4 bases, with 13 bases between them. Germline CDR1 and CDR2: DFQATT and SNEGSKA (reference sequence). The CDR3 has 13 amino acids. The CDR3 sequence: CSALDWQYNEQFF. CDR3 nucleotides: TGCAGTGCCCTGGACTGGCAATACAATGAGCAGTTCTTC.

Concerning this clonotype itself: The conserved final phenylalanine or tryptophan is absent from the CDR3, which likely points to a read error. In DNA form, the CDR3 reads TGCAGTGCCCTAACTGGAGGACTAGCGGTCCAAGAGACCCAGTACTTA. Translated, it gives CSALTGGLAVQETQYL. The chain couples TRBV20-1 to TRBJ2-5; 10 bases match TRBD2. The CDR3 extends over 16 amino acids. Per germline, CDR1 DFQATT and CDR2 SNEGSKA (reference sequence). Unmatched junction bases numbered 11, after V lost 6 bases and J lost 1 base.

There are many counts of this clonotype. This chain joins TRBV6-9 and TRBJ2-7; 12 bases agree with TRBD1. Germline V gives CDR1 MNHGY, CDR2 SVAAGI. The trim removed 6 bases at V and 0 bases at J, leaving 21 bases unmatched. There are 21 residues in the CDR3. CDR3 DNA: TGTGCCAGCAGGGAGGGACAGGGGGCTTACGACGGGACTATCTTCTCCTACGAGCAGTACTTC. It is translated as CASREGQGAYDGTIFSYEQYF.

This clonotype was detected ten times or more. This rearrangement joins TRBV6-1 to TRBJ2-3; 11 bases agree with TRBD2. Trimming at V came to 4 bases and at J to 6 bases, leaving 9 bases not matched to a gene. From germline, CDR1 is MNHNS and CDR2 SASEGT. This CDR3 has 16 residues. CDR3 DNA: TGTGCCAGCAGTGGGCCTAGCGGGAGGAGTGGGGATACGCAGTATTTT. This codes for CASSGPSGRSGDTQYF.

Note on this clonotype: No conserved phenylalanine or tryptophan is present at the end of the CDR3, so a read error is the likely explanation. The chain has TRBV7-2 and TRBJ1-2; TRBD1 matches at 7 bases. CDR1 is SGHTA, CDR2 FQGNSA, per germline. The J segment lost 7 bases and the V segment lost 1 base, leaving 21 bases of the junction unmatched. The CDR3 is made up of 19 amino acids. The CDR3 loop is CASSLGYFTPTGFGSGYTL. CDR3 in DNA: TGTGCCAGCAGCTTAGGGTACTTCACTCCGACAGGGTTTGGTAGTGGCTACACCTTA.

This clonotype was seen a handful of times. The rearrangement uses TRBV3-1 and TRBJ2-1; 11 bases map to TRBD1. Per germline, CDR1 LGHDT and CDR2 YNNKEL (reference sequence). V lost 4 bases and J lost 10; bases outside the gene matches: 9. The CDR3 is 15 amino acids. In DNA form, the CDR3 reads TGTGCCAGCAGCCGGCGGCGGGACAGGGGGAAGGAGCAGTTCTTC. This codes for CASSRRRDRGKEQFF.

This clonotype was recorded many times. The V and J genes are TRBV11-2 and TRBJ2-7, with 13 nucleotides matching TRBD2. The germline V gene encodes CDR1 SGHAT and CDR2 FQNNGV. The V gene end was trimmed by 5 bases and the J gene end by 3 bases; junction bases not matched to a gene: 4. The CDR3 has 15 amino acids. CDR3 sequence (DNA): TGTGCCAGCAGCCCGGGACTAGCGGGATTCTACGAGCAGTACTTC. It codes for CASSPGLAGFYEQYF.

This clonotype was seen a few times. The chain combines TRBV20-1 with TRBJ2-1; TRBD1 matches 7 bases. The CDR3 covers 15 residues. CDR1 is DFQATT, CDR2 SNEGSKA, per germline (reference sequence). J gave up 4 bases and V 3 bases, and 9 bases lay outside the gene matches. This CDR3 reads CSASPDRVGYNEQFF. The CDR3 DNA is TGCAGTGCTAGTCCCGACAGGGTTGGGTACAATGAGCAGTTCTTC.

This clonotype was detected many times. The chain employs TRBV11-2 and TRBJ1-5, with D possibly being TRBD1 (6 bases). The V and J ends lost 4 bases and 2 bases respectively, with 12 bases between them. Germline V lookup: CDR1 SGHAT, CDR2 FQNNGV. The CDR3 has 15 amino acids. The CDR3 DNA follows: TGTGCCAGCAGCTACGACGGACAGCGCAATCAGCCCCAGCATTTT. Translation gives CASSYDGQRNQPQHF.

The chain is built from TRBV19 and TRBJ1-6; 7 nucleotides align to TRBD1. Germline loops: CDR1 LNHDA, CDR2 SQIVND (reference sequence). The CDR3 runs 14 residues. Germline trimming cut 3 bases from V and 13 bases from J; bases unmatched to any gene: 9. CDR3 in DNA: TGTGCCAGTAGTATGGACAGGCCGAAGTCTCCCCTCCACTTT. It specifies CASSMDRPKSPLHF.

This clonotype has at least ten counts. The chain is built from TRBV4-1 and TRBJ2-5; D call uncertain. V lost 1 base and J 1 base, leaving 19 bases between the germline ends. The CDR3 is 18 amino acids. From germline, CDR1 is MGHRA and CDR2 YSYEKL. The CDR3 sequence is CASSQVSLAMASQETQYF. CDR3 DNA sequence: TGCGCCAGCAGCCAAGTGTCCCTCGCGATGGCCTCCCAAGAGACCCAGTACTTC.

This clonotype was seen many times. The chain is built from TRBV7-9 and TRBJ2-3, with TRBD2 matching 12 bases. Germline V lookup: CDR1 SEHNR, CDR2 FQNEAQ (reference sequence). The V gene end was trimmed by 1 base and the J gene end by 4 bases; junction bases not matched to a gene: 3. The CDR3 totals 16 residues. The CDR3 DNA reads TGTGCCAGCAGCTTAGGGACTAGCGGGATGGCAGATACGCAGTATTTT. Protein sequence: CASSLGTSGMADTQYF.

This clonotype was seen repeatedly, ten times or more. The chain combines TRBV28 with TRBJ2-7; D gene uncertain. Looked up from germline, CDR1 is MDHEN and CDR2 is SYDVKM. Trimming left V 2 bases short and J 3 bases short, with 14 bases between. The CDR3 runs 15 residues. CDR3 nucleotide sequence: TGTGCCAGCAGTTTAAGAACCGGGCCGAACTACGAGCAGTACTTC. It yields the protein CASSLRTGPNYEQYF. Complete variable domain (other parts from reference TRBV28 and TRBJ2-7): DVKVTQSSRYLVKRTGEKVFLECVQDMDHENMFWYRQDPGLGLRLIYFSYDVKMKEKGDIPEGYSVSREKKERFSLILESASTNQTSMYLCASSLRTGPNYEQYFGPGTRLTVT.

This clonotype occurred many times. This chain joins TRBV15 and TRBJ2-1; D may be TRBD2 (6 bases). Germline lookup yields CDR1 LNHNV and CDR2 YYDKDF (reference sequence). Trimming took off 0 bases at V and 5 bases at J, with 17 bases between the two ends. This CDR3 comprises 17 residues. Here the CDR3 reads CATSRDLSGSVNNEQFF. The CDR3 DNA reads as TGTGCCACCAGCAGAGATCTGTCCGGGAGTGTCAACAATGAGCAGTTCTTC.

A few counts support this clonotype. The chain joins TRBV28 to TRBJ2-1, with 10 bases aligning to TRBD2. The germline gives CDR1 MDHEN, CDR2 SYDVKM. The CDR3 contains 14 residues. J was trimmed by 15 bases and V by 8 bases; bases with no gene match: 16. CDR3 in amino acids: CASLPVVAGGQGFF. DNA of the CDR3: TGTGCCAGCCTCCCGGTGGTAGCGGGAGGCCAGGGGTTCTTC.

There are many counts of this clonotype. The V and J genes are TRBV12-3 or TRBV12-4 and TRBJ2-4, with 7 positions matching TRBD1. The V segment lost 5 bases and the J segment 4 bases; nucleotides outside the gene matches: 5. The CDR3 loop spans 14 amino acids. The CDR3 DNA sequence: TGTGCCAGCAGTCCGCGACAGGGTAAAAACATTCAGTACTTC. Amino acids: CASSPRQGKNIQYF.

This clonotype was detected many times. This chain links TRBV27 with TRBJ2-5; D not certain. This CDR3 has 12 residues. Germline V CDR1 and CDR2: MNHEY, SMNVEV (reference sequence). V lost 0 bases, J lost 5 bases, and 4 bases lay in between. The CDR3 nucleotides read TGTGCCAGCAGTTTATCAGGGGAGACCCAGTACTTC. It yields the protein CASSLSGETQYF.

The genes are TRBV24-1 and TRBJ2-1, with 13 nucleotides matching TRBD2. CDR3 length: 18 residues. Trimming cost V 3 bases and J 7 bases; bases outside gene matches: 11. Germline lookup yields CDR1 KGHDR and CDR2 SFDVKD. CDR3 amino acids: CATSDPGTSGTFYNEQFF. DNA of the CDR3: TGTGCCACCAGTGATCCCGGGACTAGCGGGACCTTTTATAATGAGCAGTTCTTC.